This record concerns one T cell receptor (beta chain) sequence. This entry is derived from a study of blood T cell repertoires in COVID-19. On the study more broadly: Spain, Italy and the United States supplied samples that represented acute and convalescent COVID-19. Nucleic acid was either cDNA or gDNA, and it came from T cells, B-cell-depleted T cells, or PBMCs.

Authors' processing steps: Reference gene primer amplification gave estimated nucleated cell counts. The protocol was immunoSEQ multiplex PCR, while the TCRdb copy is restricted to in-frame clones and leaves out a portion. That table furnishes V, J and clone size, whereas the DNA furnished D and trimming. The sample holds about 200,000 clones, about nine tenths seen once. CDR1 is ENHRY and CDR2 is SYGVKD in the germline V gene. The CDR3 consists of 16 residues. The V and J ends lost 3 bases and 3 bases respectively, with 16 bases between them. The chain is built from TRBV10-3 and TRBJ2-3; D might be TRBD2 (6 bases). The sequenced material came from peripheral blood. The origin of this receptor is a man aged 55 to 70 who had recovered from COVID-19. The CDR3 sequence is CAISDSSGETTDTQYF. In DNA, the CDR3 is TGTGCCATCAGTGATAGTTCGGGAGAAACGACAGATACGCAGTATTTT.